The present T cell receptor (beta chain) was sequenced within a study of T cells in Graves' hyperthyroidism and ophthalmopathy. Study-wide findings and caveats: Most expanded thyroid clonotypes above 0.001 recurred in blood. Through a model of 13 V-J features, ophthalmopathy was separated from stable hyperthyroidism.

RNA transcripts served as the template for amplifying TCR beta CDR3 regions. Primed by the HTBI set, a first-round RT-PCR was run on the TCR CDR3. TCRdb ran MiXCR on the multiplex PCR reads and lists one entry per CDR3 protein. The top ten hold around 15% of the sample, which has some 690,000 distinct CDR3 sequences, approximately 15% seen once. Stability of Graves' hyperthyroidism was defined as absent ophthalmopathy progression within 18 months. PBMCs were obtained from approximately 10 ml fresh peripheral blood. This clonotype came up many times. Its cognate antigen is unknown. The CDR3 is made up of 13 amino acids. Germline V gene lookup returns CDR1 KGHSH and CDR2 LQKENI. Trimming stripped 0 bases from V and 4 bases from J, with 7 bases between.

The chain carries TRBV18 and TRBJ2-7; no clear D gene. The receptor's source is a man aged 50 to 59 with Graves' hyperthyroidism. Sequencing was carried out using blood. The chain's CDR3 is CASSPPLGYEQYF. CDR3 bases: TGTGCCAGCTCACCACCGCTTGGTTACGAGCAGTACTTC.